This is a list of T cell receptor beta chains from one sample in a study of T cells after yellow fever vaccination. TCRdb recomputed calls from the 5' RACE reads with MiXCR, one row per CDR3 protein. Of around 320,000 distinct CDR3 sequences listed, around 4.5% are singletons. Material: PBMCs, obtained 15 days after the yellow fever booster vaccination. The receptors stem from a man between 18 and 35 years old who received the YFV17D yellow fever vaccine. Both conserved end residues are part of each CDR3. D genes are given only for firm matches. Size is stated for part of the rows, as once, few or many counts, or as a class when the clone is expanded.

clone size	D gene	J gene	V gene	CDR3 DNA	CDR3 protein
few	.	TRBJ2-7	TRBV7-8	TGTGCCAGCAGCTTATCGGCGTACAGCTACGAGCAGTACTTC	CASSLSAYSYEQYF
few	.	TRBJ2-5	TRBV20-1	TGCAGTGCTAGAGACACCCCCAGCGGCCCATGGACCCAGTACTTC	CSARDTPSGPWTQYF
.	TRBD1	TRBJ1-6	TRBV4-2	TGTGCCAGCAGCCAAGAAGGGGGCGCGGGTTCACCCCTCCACTTT	CASSQEGGAGSPLHF
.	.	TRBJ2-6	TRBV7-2	TGTGCCAGCAGCTTAGACCTGGGGTCGTCTGGGGCCAACGTCCTGACTTTC	CASSLDLGSSGANVLTF
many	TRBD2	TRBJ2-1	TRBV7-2	TGTGCCAGCGAGCGGGGGGGCGGTGAGCAGTTCTTC	CASERGGGEQFF
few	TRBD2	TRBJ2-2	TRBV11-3	TGTGCCAGCAGCCGACTAGCGGGAGCCGGGGAGCTGTTTTTT	CASSRLAGAGELFF
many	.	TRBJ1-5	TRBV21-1	TGTGCCAGCAGACGTTATAGCAATCAGCCCCAGCATTTT	CASRRYSNQPQHF
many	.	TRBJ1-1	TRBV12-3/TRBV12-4	TGTGCCAGCAGTTTAGAACTTGAAGCTTTCTTT	CASSLELEAFF
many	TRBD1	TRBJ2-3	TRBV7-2	TGTGCCAGCAGCTACAGGGGGGATACGCAGTATTTT	CASSYRGDTQYF
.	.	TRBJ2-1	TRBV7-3	TGTGCCAGCAGCTTAACCCCCAGGGCCGGGCCGGGAAACAATGAGCAGTTCTTC	CASSLTPRAGPGNNEQFF
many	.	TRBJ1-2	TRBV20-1	TGCAGTGCTAGGCGGGGGGTGTATGGCTACACCTTC	CSARRGVYGYTF
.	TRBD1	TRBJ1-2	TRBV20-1	TGCAGTGCTCAGGGGGCCTATGGCTACACCTTC	CSAQGAYGYTF
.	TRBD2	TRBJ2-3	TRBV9	TGTGCCAGCAGCGCCCTAGCGGGGGGCCTGGCAGATACGCAGTATTTT	CASSALAGGLADTQYF
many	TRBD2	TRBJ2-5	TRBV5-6	TGTGCCAGCAGCCGAAATTTGGCAGCGGGGCTTCGAGAGACCCAGTACTTC	CASSRNLAAGLRETQYF
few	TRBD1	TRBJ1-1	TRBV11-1	TGTGCCAGCAGCAAAGGACAGGGTGACACTGAAGCTTTCTTT	CASSKGQGDTEAFF
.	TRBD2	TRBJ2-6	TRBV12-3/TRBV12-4	TGTGCCAGCAGTCCGGGGGGGGTTGGGGCCAACGTCCTGACTTTC	CASSPGGVGANVLTF
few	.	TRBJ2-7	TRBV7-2	TGTGCCAGCAGCATAGAGTGGGGGGCCGGGTACGAGCAGTACTTC	CASSIEWGAGYEQYF
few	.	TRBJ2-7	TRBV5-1	TGCGCCAGCAGCCGGGCAGGGCTCGAGCAGTACTTC	CASSRAGLEQYF
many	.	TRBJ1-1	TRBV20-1	TGCAGTGCCCCCTTAGGGGACACTGAAGCTTTCTTT	CSAPLGDTEAFF
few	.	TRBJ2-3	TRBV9	TGTGCCAGCTCCCCGGGACGGGTCACAGATACGCAGTATTTT	CASSPGRVTDTQYF
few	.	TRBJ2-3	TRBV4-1	TGCGCCAGCAGCCCCCGTAGGGGACTGCTCACAGATACGCAGTATTTT	CASSPRRGLLTDTQYF
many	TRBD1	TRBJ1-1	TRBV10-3	TGTGCCATCAGTGAGTCGAGGGACAGGGGGCAAGCTTTCTTT	CAISESRDRGQAFF
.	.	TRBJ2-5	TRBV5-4	TGTGCCAGCAGCTTTGAAGGGGGAGAGACCCAGTACTTC	CASSFEGGETQYF
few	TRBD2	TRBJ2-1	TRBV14	TGTGCCAGCAGCCACAGGCGGGAGTACAATGAGCAGTTCTTC	CASSHRREYNEQFF
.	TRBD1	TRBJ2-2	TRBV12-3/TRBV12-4	TGTGCCAGCCTTGGACAGGCTAGGTACACCGGGGAGCTGTTTTTT	CASLGQARYTGELFF
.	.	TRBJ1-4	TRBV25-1	TGTGCCAGCAGTGAAAGCCTGGCGGCTAATGAAAAACTGTTTTTT	CASSESLAANEKLFF
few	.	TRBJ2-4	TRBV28	TGTGCCAGCACCCCTCGCTCCGCTTCCAAAAACATTCAGTACTTC	CASTPRSASKNIQYF
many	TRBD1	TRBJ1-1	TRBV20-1	TGCAGTGCTAGATGGCCAGGGGGGAACACTGAAGCTTTCTTT	CSARWPGGNTEAFF
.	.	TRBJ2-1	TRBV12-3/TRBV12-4	TGTGCCAGCAACTCCCTGGGGGCAGGGGAATCCTACAATGAGCAGTTCTTC	CASNSLGAGESYNEQFF
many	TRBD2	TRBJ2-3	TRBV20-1	TGCAGTGCTAGAGGATACCCCCAAGCGGGGGGGCGCACAGATACGCAGTATTTT	CSARGYPQAGGRTDTQYF
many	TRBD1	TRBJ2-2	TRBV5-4	TGTGCCACCGGGCGTGGACAGGGTAACACCGGGGAGCTGTTTTTT	CATGRGQGNTGELFF
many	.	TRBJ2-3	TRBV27	TGTGCCAGCAGGGATTATAATACGCAGTATTTT	CASRDYNTQYF
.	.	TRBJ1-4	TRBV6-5	TGTGCCAGCAGTTACTCAGGGGACGATGAAAAACTGTTTTTT	CASSYSGDDEKLFF
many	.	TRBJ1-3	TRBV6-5	TGTGCCAGCAGTTACTCGAGAGGGGCCTCGGGAAACACCATATATTTT	CASSYSRGASGNTIYF
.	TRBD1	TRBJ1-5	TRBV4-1	TGCGCCAGCAGCCACAGACAGGGTAAGGGATCTCAGCCCCAGCATTTT	CASSHRQGKGSQPQHF
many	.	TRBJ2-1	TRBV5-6	TGTGCCAGCAGCCAGTTGAGCTCCTACAATGAGCAGTTCTTC	CASSQLSSYNEQFF
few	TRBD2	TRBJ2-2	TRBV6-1	TGTGCCAGCAGTGAAGCTAGCGGGGGGGCCGGGGAGCTGTTTTTT	CASSEASGGAGELFF
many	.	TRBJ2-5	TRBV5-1	TGCGCCAGCGGCAGGGGACTCCAAGAGACCCAGTACTTC	CASGRGLQETQYF
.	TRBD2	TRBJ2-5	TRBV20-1	TGCAGTGCTTCTCCAGCGGGGAAAGAGACCCAGTACTTC	CSASPAGKETQYF
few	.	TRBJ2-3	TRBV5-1	TGCGCCAGCAGCTTGCTCCCGGCGGACAGTCGCACAGATACGCAGTATTTT	CASSLLPADSRTDTQYF
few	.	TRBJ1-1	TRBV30	TGTGCCTGGATTGAGGGGGGCTGGGCTGAAGCTTTCTTT	CAWIEGGWAEAFF
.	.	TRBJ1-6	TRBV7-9	TGTGCCACCAGCGAAAGGGGCGGAAATTCACCCCTCCACTTT	CATSERGGNSPLHF
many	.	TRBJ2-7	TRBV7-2	TGTGCCAGCAGCTATGCTTACGAGCAGTACTTC	CASSYAYEQYF
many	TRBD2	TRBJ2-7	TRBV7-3	TGTGCCAGCAGCCCGGTGGGACTAGCGGGGTTCTCCGAGCAGTACTTC	CASSPVGLAGFSEQYF
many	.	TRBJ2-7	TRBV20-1	TGCAGTGCTAACCGGCGGAACTCCTACGAGCAGTACTTC	CSANRRNSYEQYF
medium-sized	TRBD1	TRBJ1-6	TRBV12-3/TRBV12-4	TGTGCCAGCAGTTTTTTGGGACAGGGAAATTCACCCCTCCACTTT	CASSFLGQGNSPLHF
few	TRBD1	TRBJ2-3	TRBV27	TGTGCCAGCAGTTTACAGGGGGCGCAGGATACGCAGTATTTT	CASSLQGAQDTQYF
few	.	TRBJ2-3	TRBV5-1	TGCGCCAGCCAACTCGTGTCTAGCACAGATACGCAGTATTTT	CASQLVSSTDTQYF
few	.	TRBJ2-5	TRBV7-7	TGTGCTAGCAGCTCAACGAGGAATCAAGAGACCCAGTACTTC	CASSSTRNQETQYF
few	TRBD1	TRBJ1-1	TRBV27	TGTGCCAGCAGTTCGAGGGGGACAGGGTCAACTGAAGCTTTCTTT	CASSSRGTGSTEAFF